This entry features one TCR beta chain sequence. The antigen remains unidentified. One junction end does not reproduce the germline sequence, and a read error may be involved. Assay: immunoSEQ multiplex PCR; the TCRdb copy retains only in-frame clones and omits some. Among about 280,000 clones listed, 70% to 90% were seen once. The V gene's germline CDR1 is MNHEY and CDR2 SVGAGI. The CDR3 consists of 15 residues. The record originates from a study of cytomegalovirus exposure and HLA in healthy donors. Study at large: It was reported in a later analysis that the same platform had been used for the 120 validation repertoires as for the approximately 700 first-cohort repertoires. Overall study findings and caveats: The study labeled fewer than 200 TCR beta chains cytomegalovirus-associated. Published work reported that the classifier diagnosed cytomegalovirus status with high specificity and sensitivity. In vitro confirmation showed a few CMV-associated chains to be CMV antigen specific.

The sample consisted of PBMCs. V usage is TRBV6-5 and J usage is TRBJ2-5, with 7 bases fitting TRBD1. The sequence derives from a young woman in good health and CMV-seronegative. DNA for the CDR3: TGTGCCAGCAGTTACTCGAAACAGGGGCAAGGGACCCAGTACTTC. This encodes CASSYSKQGQGTQYF.